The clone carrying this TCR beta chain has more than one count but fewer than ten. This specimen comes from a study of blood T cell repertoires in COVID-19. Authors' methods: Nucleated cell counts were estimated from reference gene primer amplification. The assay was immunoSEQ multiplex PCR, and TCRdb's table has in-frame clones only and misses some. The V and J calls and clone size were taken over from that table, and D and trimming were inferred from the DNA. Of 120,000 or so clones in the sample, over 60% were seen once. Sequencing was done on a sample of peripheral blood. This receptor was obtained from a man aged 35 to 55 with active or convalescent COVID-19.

In DNA form, the CDR3 reads TGTGCCAGCAGCCGACAGGGTGGGAATCAGCCCCAGCATTTT. Its translation is CASSRQGGNQPQHF. V is TRBV3-1 (or the pseudogene TRBV3-2) and J is TRBJ1-5, with 7 nucleotides matching TRBD1. Looked up from germline, CDR1 is LGHDT and CDR2 is YNNKEL (reference sequence). The CDR3 runs to 14 residues. V lost 4 bases and J lost 4; bases outside the gene matches: 4.